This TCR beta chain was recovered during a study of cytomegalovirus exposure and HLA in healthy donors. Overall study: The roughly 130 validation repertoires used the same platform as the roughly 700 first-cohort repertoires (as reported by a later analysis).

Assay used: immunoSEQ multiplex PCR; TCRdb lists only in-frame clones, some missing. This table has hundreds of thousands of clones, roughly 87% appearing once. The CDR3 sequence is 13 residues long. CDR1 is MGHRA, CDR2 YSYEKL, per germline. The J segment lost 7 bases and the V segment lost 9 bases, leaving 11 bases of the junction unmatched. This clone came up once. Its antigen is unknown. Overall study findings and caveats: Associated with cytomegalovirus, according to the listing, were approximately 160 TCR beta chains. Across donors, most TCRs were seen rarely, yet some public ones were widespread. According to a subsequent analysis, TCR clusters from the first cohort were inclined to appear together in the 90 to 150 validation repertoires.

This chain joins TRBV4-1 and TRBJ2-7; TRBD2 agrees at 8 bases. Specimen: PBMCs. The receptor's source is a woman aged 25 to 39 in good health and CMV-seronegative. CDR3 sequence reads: CASSGISSDEQYF. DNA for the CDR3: TGCGCCAGTAGCGGGATCTCTTCGGATGAGCAGTACTTC.